This TCR beta chain originates from a study of Graves' ophthalmopathy and Graves' hyperthyroidism. Study as a whole: No ophthalmopathy within 18 months of follow-up signified stable hyperthyroidism.

Amplification of the TCR beta CDR3 regions used RNA transcripts (as template). Second-round multiplex PCR came after a first-round RT-PCR that employed HTBI primers. TCRdb ran MiXCR on the multiplex PCR reads and lists one entry per CDR3 protein. Found here are roughly 1.1 million distinct CDR3 sequences, roughly two fifths of them singletons; the top ten hold around 10%. In this sample, this clonotype turned up a few times. The CDR3 spans 15 residues. CDR1 is SGHAT, CDR2 FQNNGV, per germline. Trimming shortened V by 1 base and J by 5 bases, and 14 bases separated the two germline ends. The receptor was isolated from an adult man with Graves' hyperthyroidism. The sequencing sample was made of peripheral blood or thyroid tissue (not recorded which). The rearrangement joins TRBV11-2 to TRBJ1-2; a possible D gene is TRBD1 (5 bases). As DNA, the CDR3 is TGTGCCAGCAGCTTAGGGGGACCTCAGCTTTATGGCTACACCTTC. Its protein product is CASSLGGPQLYGYTF.